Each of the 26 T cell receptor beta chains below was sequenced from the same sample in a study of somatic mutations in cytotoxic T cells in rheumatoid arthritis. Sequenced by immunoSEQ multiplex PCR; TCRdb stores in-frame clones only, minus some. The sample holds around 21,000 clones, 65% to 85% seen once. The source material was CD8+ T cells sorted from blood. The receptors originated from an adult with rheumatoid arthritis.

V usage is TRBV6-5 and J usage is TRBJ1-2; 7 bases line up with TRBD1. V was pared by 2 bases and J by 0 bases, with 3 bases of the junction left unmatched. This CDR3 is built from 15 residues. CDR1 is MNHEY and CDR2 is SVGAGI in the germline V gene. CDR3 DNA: TGTGCCAGCAGTTACGGGGGACAGACTAACTATGGCTACACCTTC. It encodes CASSYGGQTNYGYTF.

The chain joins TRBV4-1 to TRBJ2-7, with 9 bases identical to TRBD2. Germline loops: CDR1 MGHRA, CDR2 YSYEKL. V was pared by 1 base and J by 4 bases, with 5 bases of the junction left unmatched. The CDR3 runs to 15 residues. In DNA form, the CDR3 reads TGCGCCAGCAGCCAAGTTGTAGCGGGAGTATACGAGCAGTACTTC. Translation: CASSQVVAGVYEQYF.

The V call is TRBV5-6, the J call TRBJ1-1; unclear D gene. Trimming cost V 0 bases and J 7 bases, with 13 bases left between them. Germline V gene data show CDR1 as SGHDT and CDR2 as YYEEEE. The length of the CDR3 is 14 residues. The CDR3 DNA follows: TGTGCCAGCAGCTTGGCAGGAGGATTCAATGAAGCTTTCTTT. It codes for CASSLAGGFNEAFF.

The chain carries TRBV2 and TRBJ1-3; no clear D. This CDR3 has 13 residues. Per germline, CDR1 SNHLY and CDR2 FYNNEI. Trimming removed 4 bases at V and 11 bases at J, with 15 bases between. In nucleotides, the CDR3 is TGTGCCAGCAGTGTTGTCCTGCTGTGGTCCATATATTTT. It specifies CASSVVLLWSIYF.

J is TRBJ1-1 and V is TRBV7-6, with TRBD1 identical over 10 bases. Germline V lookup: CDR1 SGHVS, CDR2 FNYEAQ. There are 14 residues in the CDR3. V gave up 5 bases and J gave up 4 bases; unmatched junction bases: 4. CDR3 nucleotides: TGTGCCAGCAGCCCAGGGACAGGGGCCACTGAAGCTTTCTTT. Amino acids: CASSPGTGATEAFF.

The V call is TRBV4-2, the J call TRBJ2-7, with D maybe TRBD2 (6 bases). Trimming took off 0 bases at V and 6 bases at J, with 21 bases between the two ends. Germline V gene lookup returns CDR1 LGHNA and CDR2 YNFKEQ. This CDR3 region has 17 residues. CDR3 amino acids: CASSQEIWGEAPFEQYF. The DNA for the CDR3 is TGTGCCAGCAGCCAAGAGATCTGGGGGGAGGCCCCCTTCGAGCAGTACTTC.

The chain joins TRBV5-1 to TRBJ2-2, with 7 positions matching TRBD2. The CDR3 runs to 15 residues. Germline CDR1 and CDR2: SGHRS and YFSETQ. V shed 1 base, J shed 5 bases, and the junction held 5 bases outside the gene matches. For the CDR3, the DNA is TGCGCCAGCAGCTTGCCGGGAGGAAGAACCGGGGAGCTGTTTTTT. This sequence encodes CASSLPGGRTGELFF.

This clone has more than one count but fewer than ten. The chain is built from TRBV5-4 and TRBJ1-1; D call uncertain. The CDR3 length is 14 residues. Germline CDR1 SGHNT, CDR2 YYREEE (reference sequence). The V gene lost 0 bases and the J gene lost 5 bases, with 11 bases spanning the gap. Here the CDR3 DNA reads TGTGCCAGCAGCTTGGATACGGGGTTGACTGAAGCTTTCTTT. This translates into CASSLDTGLTEAFF.

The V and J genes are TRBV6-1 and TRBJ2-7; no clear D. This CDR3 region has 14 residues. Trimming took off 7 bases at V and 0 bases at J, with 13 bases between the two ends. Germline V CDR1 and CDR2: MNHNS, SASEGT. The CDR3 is CASISAWGSYEQYF. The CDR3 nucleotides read TGTGCCAGCATCTCGGCCTGGGGCTCCTACGAGCAGTACTTC.

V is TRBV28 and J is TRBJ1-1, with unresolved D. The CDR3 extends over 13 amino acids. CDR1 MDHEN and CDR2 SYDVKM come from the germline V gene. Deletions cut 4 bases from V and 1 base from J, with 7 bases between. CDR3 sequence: CASSSFRNTEAFF. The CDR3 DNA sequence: TGTGCCAGCAGTTCATTCCGGAACACTGAAGCTTTCTTT.

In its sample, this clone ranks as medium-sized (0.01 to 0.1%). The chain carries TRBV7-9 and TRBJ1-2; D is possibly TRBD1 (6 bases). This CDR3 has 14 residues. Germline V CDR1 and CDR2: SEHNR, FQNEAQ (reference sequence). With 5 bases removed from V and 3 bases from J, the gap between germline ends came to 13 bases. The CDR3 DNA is TGTGCCAGCAGCCCACGGGACATCCACTATGGCTACACCTTC. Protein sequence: CASSPRDIHYGYTF.

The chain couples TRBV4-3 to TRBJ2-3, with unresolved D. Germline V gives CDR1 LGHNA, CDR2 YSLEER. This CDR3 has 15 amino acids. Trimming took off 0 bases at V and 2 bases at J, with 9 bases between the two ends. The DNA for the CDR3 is TGCGCCAGCAGCCAAGAAGTGGGTTTCACAGATACGCAGTATTTT. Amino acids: CASSQEVGFTDTQYF.

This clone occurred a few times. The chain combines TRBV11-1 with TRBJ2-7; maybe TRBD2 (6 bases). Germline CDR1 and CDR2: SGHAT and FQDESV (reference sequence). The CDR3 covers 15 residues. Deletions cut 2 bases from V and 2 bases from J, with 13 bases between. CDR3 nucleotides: TGTGCCAGCAGCTTATACGCGGGACCGACCTACGAGCAGTACTTC. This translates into CASSLYAGPTYEQYF.

The CDR3 sequence is CAISSAGTSGGPGTGELFF. As DNA, the CDR3 is TGTGCCATCAGTTCCGCCGGGACTAGCGGGGGGCCAGGCACCGGGGAGCTGTTTTTT. This chain uses TRBV10-3 with TRBJ2-2, with TRBD2 matching 15 bases. The germline V gene has CDR1 ENHRY and CDR2 SYGVKD. CDR3 length equals 19 residues. V lost 5 bases and J lost 4; bases outside the gene matches: 11.

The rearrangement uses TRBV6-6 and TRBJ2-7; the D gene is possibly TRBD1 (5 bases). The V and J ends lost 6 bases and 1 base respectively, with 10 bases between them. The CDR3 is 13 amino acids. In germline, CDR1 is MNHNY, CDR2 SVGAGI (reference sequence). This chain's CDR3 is CASSRQPSYEQYF. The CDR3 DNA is TGTGCCAGCAGCCGACAGCCATCCTACGAGCAGTACTTC.

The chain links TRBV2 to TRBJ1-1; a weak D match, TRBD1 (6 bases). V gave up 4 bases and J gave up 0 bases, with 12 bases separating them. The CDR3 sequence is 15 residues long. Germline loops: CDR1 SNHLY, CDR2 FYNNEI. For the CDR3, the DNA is TGTGCCAGCAGTGCTCCCGGGGGGCTGAACACTGAAGCTTTCTTT. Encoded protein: CASSAPGGLNTEAFF.

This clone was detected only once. CDR3 residues: CASSQVSGTGANVLTF. The CDR3 coding sequence is TGCGCCAGCAGCCAAGTGAGCGGGACAGGGGCCAACGTCCTGACTTTC. The chain recombines TRBV4-3 with TRBJ2-6; D is perhaps TRBD2 (7 bases). The CDR3 loop spans 16 amino acids. Trimming left V 1 base short and J 4 bases short, with 11 bases between. Per the germline V gene, CDR1 is LGHNA and CDR2 is YSLEER.

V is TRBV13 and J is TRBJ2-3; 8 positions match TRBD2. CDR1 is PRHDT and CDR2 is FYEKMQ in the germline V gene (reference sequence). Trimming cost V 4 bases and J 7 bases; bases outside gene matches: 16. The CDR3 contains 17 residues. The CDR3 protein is CASSWTLGGASLNTQYF. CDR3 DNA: TGTGCCAGCAGCTGGACTCTCGGGGGGGCATCCTTAAATACGCAGTATTTT.

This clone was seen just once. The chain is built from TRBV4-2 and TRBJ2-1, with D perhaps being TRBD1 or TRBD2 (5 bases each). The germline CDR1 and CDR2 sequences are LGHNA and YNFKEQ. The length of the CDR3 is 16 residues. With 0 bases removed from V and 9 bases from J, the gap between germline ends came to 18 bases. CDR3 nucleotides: TGTGCCAGCAGCCAAGATCGTCTCGAAGGGGACCGTGAGCAGTTCTTC. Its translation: CASSQDRLEGDREQFF.

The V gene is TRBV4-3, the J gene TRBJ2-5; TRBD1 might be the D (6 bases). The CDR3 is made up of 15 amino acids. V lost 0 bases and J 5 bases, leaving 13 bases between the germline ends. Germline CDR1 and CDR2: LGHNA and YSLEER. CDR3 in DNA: TGCGCCAGCAGCCAAGATCGCAGGGGAGAGGAGACCCAGTACTTC. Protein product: CASSQDRRGEETQYF.

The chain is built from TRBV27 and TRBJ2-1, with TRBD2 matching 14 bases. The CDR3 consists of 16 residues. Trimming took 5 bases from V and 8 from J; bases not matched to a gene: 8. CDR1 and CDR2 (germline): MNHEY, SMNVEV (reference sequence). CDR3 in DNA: TGTGCCAGCAGTCCTCCGGGACTAGCGGGAGTTGATGAGCAGTTCTTC. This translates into CASSPPGLAGVDEQFF.

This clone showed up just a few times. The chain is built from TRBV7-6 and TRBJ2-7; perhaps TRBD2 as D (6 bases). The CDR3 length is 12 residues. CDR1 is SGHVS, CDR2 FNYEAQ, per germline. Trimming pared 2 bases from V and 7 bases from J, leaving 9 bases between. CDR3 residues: CASSLSSGEQYF. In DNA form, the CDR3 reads TGTGCCAGCAGCTTAAGCAGCGGGGAGCAGTACTTC.

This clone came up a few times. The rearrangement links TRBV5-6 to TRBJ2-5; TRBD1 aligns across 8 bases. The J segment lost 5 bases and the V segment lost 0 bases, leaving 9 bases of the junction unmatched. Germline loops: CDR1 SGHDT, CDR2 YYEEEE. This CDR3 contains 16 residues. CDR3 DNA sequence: TGTGCCAGCAGCTTGGCCCCGGCAGGGGGCCGGGAGACCCAGTACTTC. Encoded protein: CASSLAPAGGRETQYF.

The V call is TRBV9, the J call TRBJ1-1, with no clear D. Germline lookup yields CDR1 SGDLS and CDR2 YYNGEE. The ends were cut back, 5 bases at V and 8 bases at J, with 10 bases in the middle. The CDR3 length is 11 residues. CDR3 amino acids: CASSPTKEAFF. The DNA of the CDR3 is TGTGCCAGCAGTCCCACGAAGGAAGCTTTCTTT.

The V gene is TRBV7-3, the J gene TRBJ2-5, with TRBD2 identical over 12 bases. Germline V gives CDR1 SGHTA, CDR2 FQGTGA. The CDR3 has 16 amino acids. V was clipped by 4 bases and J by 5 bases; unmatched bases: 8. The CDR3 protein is CASSSASGGAGETQYF. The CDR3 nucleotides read TGTGCCAGCAGCTCCGCTAGCGGGGGGGCAGGGGAGACCCAGTACTTC.

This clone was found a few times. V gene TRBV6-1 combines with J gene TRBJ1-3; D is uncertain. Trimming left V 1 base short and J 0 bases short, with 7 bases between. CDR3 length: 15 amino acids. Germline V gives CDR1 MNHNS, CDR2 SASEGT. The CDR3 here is CASSEEEGSGNTIYF. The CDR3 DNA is TGTGCCAGCAGTGAAGAGGAGGGCTCTGGAAACACCATATATTTT.